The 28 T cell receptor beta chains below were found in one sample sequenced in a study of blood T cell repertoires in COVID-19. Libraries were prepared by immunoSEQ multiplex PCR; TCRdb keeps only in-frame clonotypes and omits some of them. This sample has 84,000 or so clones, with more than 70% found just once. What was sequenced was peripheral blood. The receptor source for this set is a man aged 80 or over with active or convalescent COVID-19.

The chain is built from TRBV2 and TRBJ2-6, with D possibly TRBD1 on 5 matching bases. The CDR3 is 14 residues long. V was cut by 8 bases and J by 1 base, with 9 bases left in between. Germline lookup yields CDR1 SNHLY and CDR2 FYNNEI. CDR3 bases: TGTGCCAGCGACAGTTGGTCTGGGGCCAACGTCCTGACTTTC. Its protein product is CASDSWSGANVLTF. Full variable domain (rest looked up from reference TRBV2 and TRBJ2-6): EPEVTQTPSHQVTQMGQEVILRCVPISNHLYFYWYRQILGQKVEFLVSFYNNEISEKSEIFDDQFSVERPDGSNFTLKIRSTKLEDSAMYFCASDSWSGANVLTFGAGSRLTVL.

Written as DNA, the CDR3 is TGTGCCATCAGTGAGTCTCAGGATCCGACACCCCTCCACTTT. It translates to CAISESQDPTPLHF. The chain employs TRBV10-3 and TRBJ1-6; D is undetermined. The CDR3 is 14 amino acids. V was clipped by 0 bases and J by 11 bases, with 11 bases between them. Germline V gene lookup returns CDR1 ENHRY and CDR2 SYGVKD.

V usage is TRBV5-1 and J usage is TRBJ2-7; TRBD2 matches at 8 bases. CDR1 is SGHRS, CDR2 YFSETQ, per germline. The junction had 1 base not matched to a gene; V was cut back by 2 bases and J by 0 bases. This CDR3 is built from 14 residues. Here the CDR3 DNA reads TGCGCCAGCAGCTTCGGGAGGGGCTCCTACGAGCAGTACTTC. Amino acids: CASSFGRGSYEQYF.

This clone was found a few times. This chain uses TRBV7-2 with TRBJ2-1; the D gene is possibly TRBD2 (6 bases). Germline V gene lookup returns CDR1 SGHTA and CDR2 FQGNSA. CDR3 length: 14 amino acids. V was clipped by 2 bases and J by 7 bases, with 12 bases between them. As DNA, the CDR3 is TGTGCCAGCAGCTTAATGTCCGCGGGAAATGAGCAGTTCTTC. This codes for CASSLMSAGNEQFF.

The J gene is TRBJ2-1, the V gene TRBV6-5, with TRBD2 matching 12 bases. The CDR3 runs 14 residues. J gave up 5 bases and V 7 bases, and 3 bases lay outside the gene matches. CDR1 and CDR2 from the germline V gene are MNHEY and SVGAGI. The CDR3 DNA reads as TGTGCCAGCACCTGGACTAGCGGGGACAATGAGCAGTTCTTC. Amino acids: CASTWTSGDNEQFF.

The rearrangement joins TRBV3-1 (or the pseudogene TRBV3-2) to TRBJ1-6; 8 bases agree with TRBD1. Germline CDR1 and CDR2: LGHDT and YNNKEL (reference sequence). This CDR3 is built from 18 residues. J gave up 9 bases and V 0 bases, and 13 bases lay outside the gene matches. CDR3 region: CASSQDHRRQGRGSPLHF. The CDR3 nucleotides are TGTGCCAGCAGCCAAGATCACCGCCGACAGGGGAGAGGTTCACCCCTCCACTTT.

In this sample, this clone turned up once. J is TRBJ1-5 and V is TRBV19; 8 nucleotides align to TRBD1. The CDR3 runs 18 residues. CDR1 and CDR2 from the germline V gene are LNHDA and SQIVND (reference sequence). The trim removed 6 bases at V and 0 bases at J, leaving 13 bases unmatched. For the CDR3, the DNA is TGTGCCAGTAGACCCGGGACAGGAATACCTTATAGCAATCAGCCCCAGCATTTT. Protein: CASRPGTGIPYSNQPQHF.

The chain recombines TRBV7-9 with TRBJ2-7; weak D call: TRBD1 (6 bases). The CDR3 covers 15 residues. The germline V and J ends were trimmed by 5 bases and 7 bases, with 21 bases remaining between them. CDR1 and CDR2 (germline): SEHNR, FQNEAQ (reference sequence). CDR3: CASSLRDNLHLEQYF. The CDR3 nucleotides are TGTGCCAGCAGCCTCCGGGACAACCTCCACCTGGAGCAGTACTTC.

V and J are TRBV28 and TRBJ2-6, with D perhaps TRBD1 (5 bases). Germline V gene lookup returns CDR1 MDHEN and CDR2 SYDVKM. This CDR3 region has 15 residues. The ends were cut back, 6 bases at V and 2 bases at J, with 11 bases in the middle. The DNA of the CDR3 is TGTGCCAGCAGCGAAGGGGCGGCTGGGGCCAACGTCCTGACTTTC. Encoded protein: CASSEGAAGANVLTF.

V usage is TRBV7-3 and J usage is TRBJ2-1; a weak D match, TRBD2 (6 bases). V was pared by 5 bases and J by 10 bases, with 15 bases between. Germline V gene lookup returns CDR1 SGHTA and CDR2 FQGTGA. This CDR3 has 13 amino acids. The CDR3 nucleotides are TGTGCCAGCAGCCTGGACTACGGGGCAGAGCAGTTCTTC. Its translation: CASSLDYGAEQFF.

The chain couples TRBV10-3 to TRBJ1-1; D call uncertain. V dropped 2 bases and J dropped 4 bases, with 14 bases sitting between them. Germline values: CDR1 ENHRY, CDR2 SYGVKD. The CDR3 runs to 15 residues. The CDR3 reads CAISEEGVLSTEAFF. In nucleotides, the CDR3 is TGTGCCATCAGTGAGGAGGGAGTACTCAGCACTGAAGCTTTCTTT.

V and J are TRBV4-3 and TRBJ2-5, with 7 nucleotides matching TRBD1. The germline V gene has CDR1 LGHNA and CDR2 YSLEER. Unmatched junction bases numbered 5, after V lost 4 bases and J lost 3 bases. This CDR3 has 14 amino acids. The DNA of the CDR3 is TGCGCCAGCAGCCCCGGGACAGCAAAAGAGACCCAGTACTTC. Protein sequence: CASSPGTAKETQYF.

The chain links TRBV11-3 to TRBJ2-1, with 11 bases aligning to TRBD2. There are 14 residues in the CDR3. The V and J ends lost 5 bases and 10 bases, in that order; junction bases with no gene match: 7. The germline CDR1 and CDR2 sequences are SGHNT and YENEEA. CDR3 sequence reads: CASSPTSGSGEQFF. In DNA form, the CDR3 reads TGTGCCAGCAGCCCCACTAGCGGGAGTGGGGAGCAGTTCTTC.

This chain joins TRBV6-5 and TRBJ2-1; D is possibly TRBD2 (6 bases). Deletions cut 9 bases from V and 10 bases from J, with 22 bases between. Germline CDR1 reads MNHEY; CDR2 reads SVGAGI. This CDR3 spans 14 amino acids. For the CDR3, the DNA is TGTGCCAGGCCGGAGGGCCGTATTCCCGAGGAGCAGTTCTTC. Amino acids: CARPEGRIPEEQFF.

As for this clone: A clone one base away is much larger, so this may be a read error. The CDR3: CASSHSYEQYF. In DNA form, the CDR3 reads TGTGCCAGCAGTCACAGCTACGAGCAGTACTTC. This rearrangement joins TRBV6-2 or TRBV6-3 to TRBJ2-7; D unresolved. With 5 bases removed from V and 3 bases from J, the gap between germline ends came to 5 bases. Germline CDR1 MNHEY, CDR2 SVGEGT. This CDR3 region has 11 residues.

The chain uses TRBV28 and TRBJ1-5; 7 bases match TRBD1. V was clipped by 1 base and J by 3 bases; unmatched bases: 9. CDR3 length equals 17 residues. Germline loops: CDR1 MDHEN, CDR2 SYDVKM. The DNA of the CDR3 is TGTGCCAGCAGTTTATTGGGGGCAGGGACAGTCAATCAGCCCCAGCATTTT. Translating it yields CASSLLGAGTVNQPQHF.

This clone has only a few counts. CDR3 in amino acids: CASSQKSGSGQFF. The CDR3 nucleotides are TGCGCCAGCAGCCAAAAATCGGGAAGTGGGCAGTTCTTC. This chain links TRBV4-1 with TRBJ2-1; D may be TRBD2 (5 bases). The V and J ends lost 2 bases and 12 bases respectively, with 14 bases between them. The CDR3 loop spans 13 amino acids. CDR1 and CDR2 (germline): MGHRA, YSYEKL.

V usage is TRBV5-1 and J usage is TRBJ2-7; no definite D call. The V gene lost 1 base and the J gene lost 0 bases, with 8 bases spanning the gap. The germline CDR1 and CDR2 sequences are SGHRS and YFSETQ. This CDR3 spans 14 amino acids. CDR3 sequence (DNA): TGCGCCAGCAGCTTGTTCAGGAACTCCTACGAGCAGTACTTC. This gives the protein CASSLFRNSYEQYF.

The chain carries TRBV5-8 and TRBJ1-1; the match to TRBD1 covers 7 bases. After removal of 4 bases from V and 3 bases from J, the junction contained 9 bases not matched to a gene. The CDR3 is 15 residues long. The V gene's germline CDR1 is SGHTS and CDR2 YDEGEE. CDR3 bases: TGTGCCAGCAGCCCTAACAGGGGTACGTACACTGAAGCTTTCTTT. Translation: CASSPNRGTYTEAFF.

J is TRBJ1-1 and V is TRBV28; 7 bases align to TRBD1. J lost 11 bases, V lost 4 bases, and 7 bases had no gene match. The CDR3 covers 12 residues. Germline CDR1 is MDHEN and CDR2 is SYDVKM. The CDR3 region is CASSSTGIGAFF. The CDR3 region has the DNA TGTGCCAGCAGTTCGACAGGGATCGGGGCTTTCTTT.

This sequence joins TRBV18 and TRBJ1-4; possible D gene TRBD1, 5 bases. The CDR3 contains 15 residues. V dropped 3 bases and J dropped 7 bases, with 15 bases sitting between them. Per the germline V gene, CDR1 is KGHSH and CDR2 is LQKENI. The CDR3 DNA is TGTGCCAGCTCACCGGGCCAGGGCAGAGGTGAAAAACTGTTTTTT. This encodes CASSPGQGRGEKLFF.

CDR3 loop: CASSTTRGSPYNEQFF. The DNA for the CDR3 is TGTGCCAGCAGCACCACCCGGGGTTCTCCCTACAATGAGCAGTTCTTC. J is TRBJ2-1 and V is TRBV9; possible D gene TRBD2, 5 bases. There are 16 residues in the CDR3. CDR1 and CDR2 (germline): SGDLS, YYNGEE. The V and J ends lost 4 bases and 2 bases respectively, with 16 bases between them.

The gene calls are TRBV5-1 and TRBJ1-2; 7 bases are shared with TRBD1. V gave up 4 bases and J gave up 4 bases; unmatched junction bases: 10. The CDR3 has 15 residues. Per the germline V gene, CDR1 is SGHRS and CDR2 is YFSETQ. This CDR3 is CASSLTGAPFYGYTF. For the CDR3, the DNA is TGCGCCAGCAGCCTTACAGGGGCCCCCTTCTATGGCTACACCTTC.

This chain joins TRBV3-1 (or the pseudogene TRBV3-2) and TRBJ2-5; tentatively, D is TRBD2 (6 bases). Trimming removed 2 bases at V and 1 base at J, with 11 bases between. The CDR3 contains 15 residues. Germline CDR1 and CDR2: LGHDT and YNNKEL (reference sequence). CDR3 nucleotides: TGTGCCAGCAGCCAACCCACGGGACTCCAAGAGACCCAGTACTTC. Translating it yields CASSQPTGLQETQYF.

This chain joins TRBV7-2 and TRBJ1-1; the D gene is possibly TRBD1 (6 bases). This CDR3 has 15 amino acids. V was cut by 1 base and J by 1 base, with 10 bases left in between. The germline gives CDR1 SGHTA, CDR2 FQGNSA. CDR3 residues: CASSLGGRTNTEAFF. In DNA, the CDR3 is TGTGCCAGCAGCTTAGGGGGGCGCACGAACACTGAAGCTTTCTTT.

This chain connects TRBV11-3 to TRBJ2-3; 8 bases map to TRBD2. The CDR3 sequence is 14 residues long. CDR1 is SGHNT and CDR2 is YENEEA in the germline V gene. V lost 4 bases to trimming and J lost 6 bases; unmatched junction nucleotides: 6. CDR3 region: CASSSGGAEDTQYF. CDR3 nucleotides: TGTGCCAGCAGCTCCGGGGGGGCCGAGGATACGCAGTATTTT.

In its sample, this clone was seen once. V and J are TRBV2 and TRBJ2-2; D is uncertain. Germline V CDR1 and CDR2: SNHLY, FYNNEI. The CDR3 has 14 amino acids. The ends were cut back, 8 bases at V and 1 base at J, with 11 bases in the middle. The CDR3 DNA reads TGTGCCAGCGGCGGCAGATTGAACACCGGGGAGCTGTTTTTT. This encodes CASGGRLNTGELFF.

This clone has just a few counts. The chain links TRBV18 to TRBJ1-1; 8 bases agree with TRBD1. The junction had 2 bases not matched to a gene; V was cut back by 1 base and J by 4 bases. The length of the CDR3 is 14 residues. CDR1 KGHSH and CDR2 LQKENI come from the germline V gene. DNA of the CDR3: TGTGCCAGCTCACCACGGCAGGGGGCCACTGAAGCTTTCTTT. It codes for CASSPRQGATEAFF.